This passage covers 28 T cell receptor beta chains from one sample sequenced in a study of T-cell reconstitution after alpha-beta-depleted transplantation in children. A TCRbeta library incorporating unique molecular identifiers was prepared. TCRdb used MiXCR to reprocess the PCR reads, holding one entry per CDR3 protein. The table records 400,000 to 450,000 distinct CDR3 sequences, approximately 42% of them present only once. The source was PBMCs, collected before TCRalphabeta/CD19-depleted stem cell transplant. These receptors were taken from a girl aged 2-9 years with aplastic anemia, due to receive a stem cell transplant.

This clonotype was counted a few times. The chain has TRBV5-1 and TRBJ2-7; 7 bases are shared with TRBD1. Per the germline V gene, CDR1 is SGHRS and CDR2 is YFSETQ. CDR3 size: 16 residues. Germline trimming cut 4 bases from V and 2 bases from J; bases unmatched to any gene: 12. The CDR3 bases are TGCGCCAGCAGCGTCGATGCCACAGGGGCGCCCTACGAGCAGTACTTC. Translation: CASSVDATGAPYEQYF. The whole variable domain, filled in from reference TRBV5-1 and TRBJ2-7, reads KAGVTQTPRYLIKTRGQQVTLSCSPISGHRSVSWYQQTPGQGLQFLFEYFSETQRNKGNFPGRFSGRQFSNSRSEMNVSTLELGDSALYLCASSVDATGAPYEQYFGPGTRLTVT.

The V gene is TRBV18, the J gene TRBJ2-7; tentative D call: TRBD1 (6 bases). The length of the CDR3 is 15 residues. Trimming stripped 3 bases from V and 7 bases from J, with 19 bases between. CDR1 and CDR2 (germline): KGHSH, LQKENI. In DNA, the CDR3 is TGTGCCAGCTCACCGGCCGGGACACTCCACGATGAGCAGTACTTC. It encodes CASSPAGTLHDEQYF.

This clonotype was seen ten or more times. CDR3 sequence reads: CASSLLATSGKETQYF. The CDR3 coding sequence is TGCGCCAGCAGCTTGTTGGCGACTAGCGGGAAAGAGACCCAGTACTTC. The J gene is TRBJ2-5, the V gene TRBV5-1; 11 bases align to TRBD2. V gave up 1 base and J gave up 3 bases; unmatched junction bases: 5. The CDR3 has 16 amino acids. The germline V gene has CDR1 SGHRS and CDR2 YFSETQ.

This clonotype occurred many times. The chain carries TRBV12-3 or TRBV12-4 and TRBJ2-7; D not resolved. The V gene lost 1 base and the J gene lost 0 bases, with 13 bases spanning the gap. The CDR3 extends over 16 amino acids. The CDR3 sequence: CASSLVVGPSSYEQYF. The CDR3 DNA reads TGTGCCAGCAGTTTAGTGGTCGGGCCAAGCTCCTACGAGCAGTACTTC.

This clonotype has a handful of counts. This chain connects TRBV18 to TRBJ2-1; D is possibly TRBD1 (6 bases). Trimming left V 0 bases short and J 2 bases short, with 11 bases between. Germline CDR1 and CDR2: KGHSH and LQKENI. CDR3 length: 16 residues. CDR3 DNA sequence: TGTGCCAGCTCACCACCTGGCAGGGGTCCCTACAATGAGCAGTTCTTC. Its translation: CASSPPGRGPYNEQFF.

The sample holds many counts of this clonotype. The chain has TRBV3-1 and TRBJ1-1; D is perhaps TRBD1 (6 bases). CDR3 length: 15 residues. Germline assignment: CDR1 LGHDT and CDR2 YNNKEL (reference sequence). V lost 4 bases and J lost 1, with 13 bases in between. The CDR3 sequence: CASSPDVGGNTEAFF. CDR3 coding DNA: TGTGCCAGCAGCCCAGATGTAGGGGGGAACACTGAAGCTTTCTTT.

In this sample, this clonotype turned up many times. The chain links TRBV10-3 to TRBJ2-1; 10 bases line up with TRBD2. Germline V gene lookup returns CDR1 ENHRY and CDR2 SYGVKD. J gave up 10 bases and V 2 bases, and 8 bases lay outside the gene matches. This CDR3 region has 15 residues. The CDR3 DNA sequence: TGTGCCATCAGTGAGAATACTAGCGGGAAAGGGGAGCAGTTCTTC. Amino acid sequence: CAISENTSGKGEQFF.

CDR3 protein: CATSRDPGRNNEQFF. Written as DNA, the CDR3 is TGTGCCACCAGCAGAGACCCGGGGAGGAACAATGAGCAGTTCTTC. V usage is TRBV15 and J usage is TRBJ2-1; D perhaps matches TRBD2 (6 bases). The V gene lost 0 bases and the J gene lost 5 bases, with 11 bases spanning the gap. The CDR3 is 15 amino acids. Looked up from germline, CDR1 is LNHNV and CDR2 is YYDKDF (reference sequence). Full variable domain (missing parts from reference TRBV15 and TRBJ2-1): DAMVIQNPRYQVTQFGKPVTLSCSQTLNHNVMYWYQQKSSQAPKLLFHYYDKDFNNEADTPDNFQSRRPNTSFCFLDIRSPGLGDTAMYLCATSRDPGRNNEQFFGPGTRLTVL.

CDR3 residues: CASSPQTGGVYEQYF. The DNA for the CDR3 is TGTGCCAGCAGCCCCCAGACAGGGGGGGTCTACGAGCAGTACTTC. The gene calls are TRBV7-3 and TRBJ2-7; 9 bases are a match to TRBD1. Unmatched junction bases numbered 8, after V lost 5 bases and J lost 3 bases. This CDR3 region has 15 residues. The germline gives CDR1 SGHTA, CDR2 FQGTGA.

The gene calls are TRBV5-1 and TRBJ1-1; the D gene is possibly TRBD1 (5 bases). CDR1 is SGHRS and CDR2 is YFSETQ in the germline V gene. The V and J ends lost 3 bases and 9 bases respectively, with 18 bases between them. The CDR3 has 14 residues. The CDR3 sequence: CASSSVDSANQAFF. CDR3 DNA: TGCGCCAGCAGCTCGGTAGACAGTGCCAACCAAGCTTTCTTT.

The chain recombines TRBV7-3 with TRBJ2-1, with 12 bases fitting TRBD2. The V gene end was trimmed by 1 base and the J gene end by 4 bases; junction bases not matched to a gene: 2. The germline V gene encodes CDR1 SGHTA and CDR2 FQGTGA. The CDR3 has 16 residues. CDR3 in DNA: TGTGCCAGCAGCTTAAAGGGACTAGCGGGTTACAATGAGCAGTTCTTC. Translated: CASSLKGLAGYNEQFF.

In the case of this clonotype: It may be a read error: a sequence one base away is much more abundant. The chain uses TRBV18 and TRBJ2-1; 8 bases fit TRBD2. CDR1 is KGHSH, CDR2 LQKENI, per germline. There are 15 residues in the CDR3. After removal of 8 bases from V and 7 bases from J, the junction contained 13 bases not matched to a gene. CDR3 region: CASPLGTRALNEQFF. The CDR3 nucleotides are TGTGCCAGCCCCCTCGGGACTAGGGCCCTGAATGAGCAGTTCTTC.

The genes are TRBV19 and TRBJ2-7, with a weak D call TRBD2 (6 bases). Germline CDR1 and CDR2: LNHDA and SQIVND (reference sequence). This CDR3 has 13 residues. V was trimmed by 5 bases and J by 7 bases, leaving 15 bases between them. The CDR3 loop reads CASSAGTPLEQYF. For the CDR3, the DNA is TGTGCCAGTAGTGCCGGGACTCCCCTAGAGCAGTACTTC.

This chain uses TRBV20-1 with TRBJ2-5; TRBD1 is a possible D gene (6 bases). Per germline, CDR1 DFQATT and CDR2 SNEGSKA (reference sequence). V was clipped by 4 bases and J by 3 bases, with 12 bases between them. The CDR3 covers 13 residues. The CDR3 bases are TGCAGTGCTAATAATAACAGGGAAGAGACCCAGTACTTC. It codes for CSANNNREETQYF.

This clonotype was seen a few times. The rearrangement uses TRBV20-1 and TRBJ2-7; 8 positions match TRBD2. In germline, CDR1 is DFQATT, CDR2 SNEGSKA (reference sequence). The CDR3 contains 15 residues. V lost 2 bases, J lost 7 bases, and 13 bases stayed unmatched. CDR3 region: CSARSPQRGYREQYF. The CDR3 DNA sequence: TGCAGTGCTAGATCGCCTCAGCGGGGGTACAGAGAGCAGTACTTC.

This chain uses TRBV7-9 with TRBJ2-3, with TRBD2 identical over 10 bases. This CDR3 is built from 16 residues. Germline V gene sequence: CDR1 SEHNR, CDR2 FQNEAQ (reference sequence). Trimming took 5 bases from V and 1 from J; bases not matched to a gene: 6. The CDR3 sequence is CASSPEGTSGTDTQYF. The CDR3 DNA follows: TGTGCCAGCAGCCCTGAAGGGACTAGCGGCACAGATACGCAGTATTTT.

The chain recombines TRBV7-9 with TRBJ2-5; D gene ambiguous. The CDR3 length is 13 residues. Germline V gene lookup returns CDR1 SEHNR and CDR2 FQNEAQ (reference sequence). Deletions cut 1 base from V and 5 bases from J, with 8 bases between. CDR3 nucleotide sequence: TGTGCCAGCAGCTTAGAGGTTTTGGAGACCCAGTACTTC. Amino acid sequence: CASSLEVLETQYF.

The V gene is TRBV9, the J gene TRBJ2-2; 7 nucleotides align to TRBD1. This CDR3 has 16 residues. V shed 1 base, J shed 0 bases, and the junction held 3 bases outside the gene matches. Per the germline V gene, CDR1 is SGDLS and CDR2 is YYNGEE. CDR3: CASSVYQGANTGELFF. DNA of the CDR3: TGTGCCAGCAGCGTATACCAGGGGGCGAACACCGGGGAGCTGTTTTTT.

Comments on this clonotype: A much bigger clone sits one base away, suggesting this may be a read error. The rearrangement links TRBV29-1 to TRBJ2-7, with D possibly being TRBD2 (5 bases). CDR1 is SQVTM and CDR2 is ANQGSEA in the germline V gene. The CDR3 is 13 amino acids. CDR3 DNA sequence: TGCAGCGTCGTAGATATAACTAGTTACGAGCAGTGCTTC. Translating it yields CSVVDITSYEQCF.

This clonotype came up many times. This chain links TRBV29-1 with TRBJ1-3; perhaps TRBD1 as D (5 bases). V lost 6 bases to trimming and J lost 2 bases, with 11 bases between them. This CDR3 has 13 residues. Germline values: CDR1 SQVTM, CDR2 ANQGSEA. CDR3 bases: TGCAGCGTCGATCAGGGAGCTGGAAACACCATATATTTT. This sequence encodes CSVDQGAGNTIYF.

This clonotype was found many times. This chain connects TRBV29-1 to TRBJ2-5, with no clear D. Trimming stripped 1 base from V and 5 bases from J, with 8 bases between. The CDR3 is 12 amino acids. The germline CDR1 and CDR2 sequences are SQVTM and ANQGSEA. The DNA for the CDR3 is TGCAGCGTTGAAGGGTTGGGTGAGACCCAGTACTTC. The encoded protein is CSVEGLGETQYF.

The rearrangement uses TRBV7-9 and TRBJ2-5; no clear D gene. In germline, CDR1 is SEHNR, CDR2 FQNEAQ (reference sequence). V was shortened by 2 bases and J by 5 bases, with 3 bases between the two germline ends. CDR3 length equals 11 residues. The CDR3 region is CASSLYETQYF. The CDR3 DNA reads as TGTGCCAGCAGCTTATACGAGACCCAGTACTTC.

V and J are TRBV5-1 and TRBJ2-7; D unclear. The CDR3 runs 14 residues. V was clipped by 0 bases and J by 3 bases, with 10 bases between them. Germline V lookup: CDR1 SGHRS, CDR2 YFSETQ. The CDR3 bases are TGCGCCAGCAGCTTGGAACGGATGCGCTACGAGCAGTACTTC. Translation: CASSLERMRYEQYF.

This chain links TRBV2 with TRBJ2-7; weak D call: TRBD2 (5 bases). Germline lookup yields CDR1 SNHLY and CDR2 FYNNEI. CDR3 length: 12 residues. V dropped 6 bases and J dropped 9 bases, with 15 bases sitting between them. CDR3 nucleotides: TGTGCCAGCAGCCAGCCCGGGGAGACGCAGTACTTC. Translated, it gives CASSQPGETQYF.

The rearrangement joins TRBV11-2 to TRBJ2-7, with 13 positions matching TRBD2. The germline V gene has CDR1 SGHAT and CDR2 FQNNGV. The CDR3 is 15 amino acids. V lost 5 bases and J lost 6; bases outside the gene matches: 7. The CDR3 DNA follows: TGTGCCAGCAGCGCCCCGGGACTAGCGGGATCCGAGCAGTACTTC. Protein product: CASSAPGLAGSEQYF.

J is TRBJ2-7 and V is TRBV27, with 11 bases matching TRBD2. This CDR3 is built from 17 residues. CDR1 is MNHEY, CDR2 SMNVEV, per germline (reference sequence). J was trimmed by 3 bases and V by 5 bases; bases with no gene match: 12. The CDR3 here is CASSPQTRTSGYYEQYF. DNA of the CDR3: TGTGCCAGCAGTCCACAAACTCGGACTAGCGGGTACTACGAGCAGTACTTC.

V is TRBV7-2 and J is TRBJ2-7, with D possibly matching TRBD1 (6 bases). Germline V gene sequence: CDR1 SGHTA, CDR2 FQGNSA. The CDR3 loop spans 16 amino acids. Trimming shortened V by 0 bases and J by 2 bases, and 14 bases separated the two germline ends. The CDR3 bases are TGTGCCAGCAGCTTAGCGGGACACCTTGTCACCTACGAGCAGTACTTC. Translated, it gives CASSLAGHLVTYEQYF.

With regard to this clonotype: Being one base from a much bigger clone, this may be a read error. This chain connects TRBV9 to TRBJ2-1; weak D call: TRBD1 (5 bases). Germline CDR1 reads SGDLS; CDR2 reads YYNGEE. The CDR3 consists of 15 residues. CDR3 sequence: CASSVGATSYKEQFF. CDR3 in DNA: TGTGCCAGCAGTGTTGGGGCTACCTCCTACAAAGAGCAGTTCTTC.